Listed below are T cell receptor beta chains from one sample, sequenced in a study of T cells in Graves' hyperthyroidism and ophthalmopathy. TCRdb re-called the multiplex PCR reads through MiXCR, storing one row per CDR3 protein. The sample yields about 680,000 distinct CDR3 sequences, approximately 36% seen once. Sequencing was carried out using blood. Every receptor here comes from a woman in her thirties or forties with Graves' hyperthyroidism. Each CDR3 is given with its conserved first and last residue. D genes are given only for firm matches. Only some rows state a clone size, as once, few, many or a class for expanded clones.

abundance,j_gene,v_gene,d_gene,CDR3aa,CDR3nt
-,TRBJ1-5,TRBV7-9,-,CASSRETNQPQHF,TGCGCCAGCAGCCGAGAGACAAATCAGCCCCAGCATTTT
-,TRBJ1-1,TRBV12-3/TRBV12-4,-,CATRGAWDNTEAFF,TGTGCCACCCGGGGCGCTTGGGATAACACTGAAGCTTTCTTT
many,TRBJ2-5,TRBV20-1,TRBD2,CSARKSGEETQYF,TGCAGTGCTAGAAAGAGCGGGGAAGAGACCCAGTACTTC
few,TRBJ1-1,TRBV7-2,-,CASSLSGRGTEAFF,TGTGCCAGCAGTTTATCCGGGCGCGGCACTGAAGCTTTCTTT
-,TRBJ2-7,TRBV5-1,-,CASSQETHYEQYF,TGCGCCAGCAGCCAAGAGACCCACTACGAGCAGTACTTC
few,TRBJ1-2,TRBV9,-,CASSVPLGGRDYGYTF,TGTGCCAGCAGCGTCCCGCTGGGGGGTAGAGACTATGGCTACACCTTC
-,TRBJ2-5,TRBV7-2,-,CASSLAGLGVQEAQYF,TGTGCCAGCAGCTTAGCAGGGCTGGGGGTCCAAGAGGCCCAGTACTTC
few,TRBJ1-1,TRBV10-1,-,CASSFNTGRAFF,TGCGCCAGCAGTTTTAACACCGGTAGGGCTTTCTTT
many,TRBJ1-2,TRBV12-3/TRBV12-4,-,CASSPNGTNYGYTF,TGTGCCAGCAGTCCGAACGGTACTAACTATGGCTACACCTTC
-,TRBJ2-6,TRBV7-2,-,CASFQGAGANVLTF,TGTGCCAGCTTCCAGGGAGCTGGGGCCAACGTCCTGACTTTC
-,TRBJ1-2,TRBV10-3,TRBD1,CAISYKYTGEFSYGYTF,TGTGCCATCAGTTACAAGTACACAGGGGAGTTTTCTTACGGCTACACCTTC
many,TRBJ1-6,TRBV7-2,-,CASSLNSFMSPLHF,TGTGCCAGCAGCTTAAACAGTTTTATGTCACCCCTCCACTTT
many,TRBJ1-2,TRBV7-2,-,CASSFAANYGYTF,TGTGCCAGCAGCTTCGCGGCCAACTATGGCTACACCTTC
once,TRBJ1-1,TRBV29-1,TRBD1,CSVDMDREVSTEAFF,TGCAGCGTTGATATGGACAGGGAGGTGAGTACTGAGGCTTTCTTT
few,TRBJ2-2,TRBV7-3,TRBD2,CASSRGGSGGANTGELFF,TGTGCCAGCAGCCGTGGAGGGAGCGGGGGCGCGAACACCGGGGAGCTGTTTTTT
many,TRBJ1-2,TRBV19,-,CASSIMNGGRYTF,TGTGCCAGTAGTATTATGAATGGGGGACGCTACACCTTC
many,TRBJ2-2,TRBV7-2,TRBD1,CASRTGSELFF,TGTGCCAGCCGGACAGGGAGTGAGCTGTTTTTT
many,TRBJ2-7,TRBV7-9,-,CASSTNPDSRLEQYF,TGTGCCAGCAGCACAAACCCGGACAGCCGTTTGGAGCAGTACTTC
few,TRBJ2-7,TRBV5-8,-,CASSYGQREQYF,TGTGCCAGCAGTTACGGACAACGCGAGCAGTACTTC
few,TRBJ1-1,TRBV29-1,-,CSVVIDSYTEAFF,TGCAGCGTTGTAATTGACAGTTACACTGAAGCTTTCTTT
many,TRBJ2-7,TRBV7-6,-,CASSKGTGPSYEQYF,TGTGCCAGCAGCAAAGGAACCGGGCCATCCTACGAGCAGTACTTC
few,TRBJ2-5,TRBV7-2,-,CASSPELVGAGETQYF,TGTGCCAGCAGCCCCGAACTGGTGGGGGCGGGAGAGACCCAGTACTTC
many,TRBJ2-7,TRBV20-1,-,CSASRELRGEQYF,TGCAGTGCTAGCCGGGAACTTCGTGGCGAGCAGTACTTC
-,TRBJ2-3,TRBV29-1,-,CSVAADHADTQYF,TGCAGCGTTGCGGCCGATCACGCGGATACGCAGTATTTT
-,TRBJ2-1,TRBV7-2,-,CASIKLGGSEQFF,TGTGCCAGCATCAAATTAGGAGGGAGCGAGCAGTTCTTC
many,TRBJ2-7,TRBV20-1,TRBD1,CSAGDRVAYEQYF,TGCAGTGCCGGGGACAGGGTGGCCTACGAGCAGTACTTC
-,TRBJ2-2,TRBV30,TRBD1,CAWIRGTGWPGELFF,TGTGCCTGGATAAGGGGGACAGGCTGGCCCGGGGAGCTGTTTTTT
-,TRBJ1-2,TRBV12-3/TRBV12-4,-,CASSPSARAGGYTF,TGTGCCAGCAGCCCGTCAGCCCGAGCGGGCGGCTACACCTTC
few,TRBJ1-2,TRBV12-3/TRBV12-4,TRBD1,CAASYPKGQGAYGYTF,TGTGCCGCATCGTATCCCAAGGGACAGGGGGCTTATGGCTACACCTTC
many,TRBJ1-4,TRBV7-9,-,CASSSQDGKLFF,TGTGCCAGCAGCTCCCAGGATGGAAAACTGTTTTTT
many,TRBJ2-3,TRBV24-1,-,CATSDRAGTDTQYF,TGTGCCACCAGTGATCGGGCAGGCACAGATACGCAGTATTTT
-,TRBJ1-4,TRBV5-4,-,CASSPDATNEKLFF,TGTGCCAGCAGCCCCGACGCAACTAATGAAAAACTGTTTTTT
-,TRBJ1-1,TRBV10-2,-,CASSELGGQGTEAFF,TGCGCCAGCAGTGAGTTGGGGGGTCAGGGCACTGAAGCTTTCTTT
-,TRBJ1-1,TRBV6-5,-,CASSYFPGDTEAFF,TGTGCCAGCAGTTACTTCCCGGGCGACACTGAAGCTTTCTTT
many,TRBJ1-5,TRBV12-3/TRBV12-4,-,CASSSGQIQHF,TGTGCCAGCAGTTCTGGACAGATCCAGCATTTT
few,TRBJ2-2,TRBV15,-,CATSARNTGELFF,TGTGCCACCAGCGCACGGAACACCGGGGAGCTGTTTTTT
-,TRBJ1-2,TRBV25-1,-,CASSSHTIAAVGYGYTF,TGTGCCAGCAGTTCCCATACCATTGCCGCGGTCGGCTATGGCTACACCTTC
many,TRBJ2-2,TRBV7-9,TRBD2,CASRALADTGELFF,TGTGCCAGCAGGGCCCTAGCGGACACCGGGGAGCTGTTTTTT
-,TRBJ2-5,TRBV5-1,TRBD1,CASSFTGQGKETQYF,TGCGCCAGCAGCTTCACGGGACAGGGGAAAGAGACCCAGTACTTC
-,TRBJ2-7,TRBV20-1,TRBD1,CSASGDRDYEQYF,TGCAGTGCTAGTGGGGACAGGGACTACGAGCAGTACTTC
many,TRBJ2-7,TRBV29-1,-,CSVVSDHSYEQYF,TGCAGCGTTGTAAGCGATCACTCCTACGAGCAGTACTTC
-,TRBJ1-2,TRBV6-6,TRBD1,CASSKGAPYGYTF,TGTGCCAGCAGCAAGGGGGCCCCCTATGGCTACACCTTC
many,TRBJ1-1,TRBV20-1,-,CSARRGARLTEAFF,TGCAGTGCTAGAAGGGGGGCGCGGTTGACTGAAGCTTTCTTT
few,TRBJ1-2,TRBV28,-,CASSVLGAYGYTF,TGTGCCAGCAGCGTCCTTGGGGCCTATGGCTACACCTTC
-,TRBJ2-5,TRBV3-1,-,CASSSQGYETQYF,TGTGCCAGCAGCTCTCAGGGCTACGAGACCCAGTACTTC
few,TRBJ1-2,TRBV7-2,TRBD1,CASSQDHRQGPYGYTF,TGCGCCAGCAGCCAAGATCATCGACAGGGTCCCTATGGCTACACCTTC
many,TRBJ2-5,TRBV2,-,CASSDGPTNLQETQYF,TGTGCCAGCAGTGATGGACCGACGAACCTCCAAGAGACCCAGTACTTC
many,TRBJ2-7,TRBV11-2,-,CASSSAGTLEQYF,TGTGCCAGCAGCTCAGCCGGCACTCTCGAGCAGTACTTC
many,TRBJ1-1,TRBV6-5,-,CASRGNTEAFF,TGTGCCAGTAGGGGGAACACTGAAGCTTTCTTT
-,TRBJ1-5,TRBV7-8,-,CASSARWGESNQPQHF,TGTGCCAGCAGCGCGCGTTGGGGGGAAAGCAATCAGCCCCAGCATTTT
few,TRBJ2-5,TRBV6-2/TRBV6-3,-,CASSEEKETQYF,TGTGCCAGCAGTGAAGAAAAAGAGACCCAGTACTTC
-,TRBJ2-1,TRBV6-1,TRBD1,CASEQGNNEQFF,TGTGCCAGCGAACAGGGGAACAATGAGCAGTTCTTC
few,TRBJ2-5,TRBV4-3,-,CASSQETGGLIAGEGETQYF,TGCGCCAGCAGCCAAGAGACAGGGGGGCTTATAGCGGGAGAGGGAGAGACCCAGTACTTC
-,TRBJ1-1,TRBV14,-,CASSQVEGYTEAFF,TGTGCCAGCAGCCAAGTCGAGGGTTACACTGAAGCTTTCTTT
-,TRBJ1-6,TRBV6-4,-,CASSDLLAGNSPLHF,TGTGCCAGCAGTGACCTACTAGCGGGAAATTCACCCCTCCACTTT
-,TRBJ1-5,TRBV5-4,TRBD1,CASSQLLGAGGGPQHF,TGCGCCAGCAGCCAACTCCTCGGCGCAGGGGGGGGGCCCCAGCATTTT
-,TRBJ2-6,TRBV10-3,TRBD1,CAISGQGDNVLTF,TGTGCCATCAGTGGACAGGGGGACAACGTCCTGACTTTC
few,TRBJ1-2,TRBV4-2,TRBD1,CASSQLWDRATYGYTF,TGTGCCAGCAGCCAACTCTGGGACAGGGCGACCTATGGCTACACCTTC
-,TRBJ2-7,TRBV11-2,-,CASSKGGRATYEQYF,TGTGCCAGCAGCAAAGGGGGGAGGGCCACCTACGAGCAGTACTTC